The clone carrying this T cell receptor (beta chain) came up a few times. The target antigen is unknown. The CDR3 has 14 residues. Trimming removed 8 bases at V and 7 bases at J, with 23 bases between. The germline CDR1 and CDR2 sequences are SQVTM and ANQGSEA. The sample belongs to a study of T-cell reconstitution after alpha-beta-depleted transplantation in children. Study-wide findings and caveats: The main origin of T-cell counts and diversity one year after transplant was newly produced T cells. Expanded graft clones numbering several hundred reportedly gave rise to alpha-beta T cells about two months after transplant. Some patients' high day-60 TCRbeta diversity was attributed to recipient cells surviving conditioning.

Preparation of the TCRbeta library involved a method that used unique molecular identifiers. TCRdb processed the PCR reads anew with MiXCR; each CDR3 protein has one entry. The repertoire holds about a million distinct CDR3 sequences, with about 29% as singletons. The sequencing here drew on PBMCs, mostly from graft donor cells, taken 360 days after TCRalphabeta/CD19-depleted stem cell transplant. The J gene is TRBJ1-2, the V gene TRBV29-1; the D gene is possibly TRBD1 (6 bases). This receptor was identified in a boy under two years old who had a stem cell transplant for SCID, so the T cells may come from the graft donor. The CDR3 nucleotides read TGCAGCCATTATGTTCCAGGGAGCAGGGGTGGCTACACCTTC. Translated, it gives CSHYVPGSRGGYTF.